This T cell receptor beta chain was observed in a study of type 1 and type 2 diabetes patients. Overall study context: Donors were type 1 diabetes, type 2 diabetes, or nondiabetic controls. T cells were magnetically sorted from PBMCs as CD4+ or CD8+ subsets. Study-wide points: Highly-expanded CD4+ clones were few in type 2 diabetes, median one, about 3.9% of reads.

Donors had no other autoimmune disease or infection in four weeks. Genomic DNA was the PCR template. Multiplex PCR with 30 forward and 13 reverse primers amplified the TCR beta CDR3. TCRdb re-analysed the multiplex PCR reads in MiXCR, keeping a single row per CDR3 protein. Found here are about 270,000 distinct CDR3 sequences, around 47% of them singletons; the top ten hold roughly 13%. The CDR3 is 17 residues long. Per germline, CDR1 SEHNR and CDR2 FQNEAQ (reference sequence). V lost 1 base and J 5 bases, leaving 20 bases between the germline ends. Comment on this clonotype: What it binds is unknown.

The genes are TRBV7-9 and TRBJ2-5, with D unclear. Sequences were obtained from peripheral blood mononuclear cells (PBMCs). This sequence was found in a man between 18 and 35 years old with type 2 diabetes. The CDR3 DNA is TGTGCCAGCAGCTTAGTATATTGGGCAGGCAGATTGGAGACCCAGTACTTC. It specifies CASSLVYWAGRLETQYF.